One and the same sample provided the 2 T cell receptor beta chains below, sequenced in a study of T cell repertoires in cytomegalovirus infection. TCRdb re-called the reads with MiXCR, one entry per CDR3 protein. The data contain approximately 730,000 distinct CDR3 sequences, 25% to 35% of them singletons. What these receptors recognize is not known. This sample comprised cultured CD8+ T cells from PBMCs, obtained from culture after CMV antigen stimulation. The receptors shown here come from a human donor in good health (CMV status not recorded). Some clones in this sample may be carry-over from other donors' samples.

This clonotype has only a few counts. This sequence joins TRBV27 and TRBJ1-5, with D uncertain. The CDR3 sequence is 15 residues long. Trimming removed 0 bases from V and 5 bases from J, with 11 bases in between. Germline CDR1 MNHEY, CDR2 SMNVEV (reference sequence). The CDR3 reads CASSLSGSAHQPQHF. The CDR3 nucleotides are TGTGCCAGCAGTTTATCAGGCTCAGCTCATCAGCCCCAGCATTTT.

The V and J genes are TRBV29-1 and TRBJ2-1; TRBD2 aligns across 7 bases. V lost 0 bases to trimming and J lost 0 bases; unmatched junction nucleotides: 5. Per the germline V gene, CDR1 is SQVTM and CDR2 is ANQGSEA. The CDR3 extends over 16 amino acids. The CDR3 here is CSVEDRGESSYNEQFF. CDR3 nucleotides: TGCAGCGTTGAAGACCGGGGGGAGAGCTCCTACAATGAGCAGTTCTTC.